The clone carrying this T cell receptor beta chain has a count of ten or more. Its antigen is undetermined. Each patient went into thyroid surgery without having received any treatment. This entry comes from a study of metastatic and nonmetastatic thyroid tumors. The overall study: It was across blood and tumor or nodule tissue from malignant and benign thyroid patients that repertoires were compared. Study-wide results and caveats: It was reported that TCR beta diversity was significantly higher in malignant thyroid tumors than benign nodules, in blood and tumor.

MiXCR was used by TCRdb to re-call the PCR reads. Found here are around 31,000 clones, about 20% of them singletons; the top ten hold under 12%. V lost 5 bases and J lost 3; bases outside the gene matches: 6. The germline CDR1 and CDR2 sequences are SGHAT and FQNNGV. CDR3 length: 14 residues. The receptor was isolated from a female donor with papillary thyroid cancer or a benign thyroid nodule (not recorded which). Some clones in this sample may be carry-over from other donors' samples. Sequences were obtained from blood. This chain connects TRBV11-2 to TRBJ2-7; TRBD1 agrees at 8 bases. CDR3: CASSRTGWVYEQYF. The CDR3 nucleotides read TGTGCCAGCAGCCGGACAGGGTGGGTCTACGAGCAGTACTTC.